This T cell receptor beta chain was documented in a study of cytomegalovirus exposure and HLA in healthy donors (dated by TCRdb to about 2017). Regarding the study in general: According to an earlier analysis of a few hundred of the donors, roughly 180 million T cells yielded 120 million or so unique TCR beta sequences and about 300 Gb of sequence data. An early release that covered fewer than 800 HLA-typed donors contained about 290 gigabases of sequencing data and 80 million or so unique TCR sequences. Among the roughly 400 genotyped donors, approximately 76% belonged to the genetic ancestry cluster associated with self-reported Caucasian donors. The study aimed to test whether signatures of past pathogen exposure could be identified by cataloging public T cell receptors. The study profiled the T cell repertoires of hundreds of subjects by immunosequencing and related them to cytomegalovirus serostatus. Besides the first cohort of roughly 700 subjects, a separate validation cohort made up of 120 different subjects was used. To predict cytomegalovirus infection status, the study combined high-throughput TCR immunosequencing, statistical association of individual TCRs with disease status, and machine learning. A later analysis re-analyzed previously published TCR beta repertoires from approximately 670 donors and added high-resolution HLA genotyping to study TCR occurrence patterns. Rather than drawing on any new phenotypic data, the later analysis identified candidate immune exposures from TCR beta sequences and the way those sequences occurred across donors. An earlier analysis of some 600 of the donors applied high-throughput TCR beta sequencing to assess whether each TCR beta V gene segment acted as functional or pseudogenic. Donor age, sex, ethnicity and CMV serostatus were collected together with the repertoire data. In a later genetic analysis, genome-wide SNP genotypes for 398 of the 666 donors were used, and that subset was treated as a discovery cohort. All discovery cohort repertoires had been generated using a single sequencing platform. Both class I and class II loci were covered by HLA typing, at four-digit resolution. The number of donors typed differed by locus, with roughly 620-640 for A, B, C, DRB1 and DQB1, roughly 520 for DQA1, 600 to 610 for DPA1, and some 450 for DPB1. A handful of DR-DQ haplotypes were handled as single units for association and clustering because linkage in the cohort was strong. On average, around 200,000 unique TCR beta nucleotide sequences were sequenced per donor among about 400 genotyped donors of the cohort, with roughly 18% of those sequences being non-productive.

In total, over 600 healthy bone marrow donors made up the cohort. At the time of sampling, every cohort member was nominally healthy, though immune exposures that went unrecorded were likely present. The donor was CMV seronegative and belonged to the group of several hundred seronegative cohort members. Each donor provided a peripheral blood sample, and peripheral blood mononuclear cells were used for TCR beta sequencing. The Qiagen DNeasy Blood Extraction Kit was used to extract genomic DNA from the blood cell samples. Libraries were constructed by the immunoSEQ multiplex PCR assay. For the multiplex PCR, a mixture combining 60 forward primers for TCR Vbeta segments and 13 reverse primers for TCR Jbeta segments was used. Amplification of the CDR3 region of rearranged TCR beta genes was performed with a multiplex PCR assay on genomic DNA. Amplified TCR beta libraries were sequenced as 87-base-pair reads on the Illumina HiSeq System. In the paper's pipeline: A later analysis tallied roughly 78 million unique TCR beta chains across the roughly 610 repertoires, and around 10 million of those chains were shared by two or more donors. To remove PCR and sequencing errors, raw reads were error-corrected and collapsed into unique sequences using a nearest-neighbor algorithm that merged closely related sequences. V, D and J gene segments were assigned by aligning CDR3 sequences to IMGT reference sequences. For a sequence to be retained, a match of at least six nucleotides was required to both a V gene segment and a J gene segment. Rearrangements were classified as productive when the CDR3 lacked stop codons and remained in frame with V and J, and all other rearrangements were classified as non-productive. CDR3 was defined according to IMGT convention as the region running from the second conserved V-encoded cysteine to the conserved J-encoded phenylalanine. In an earlier analysis of around 570 of the donors, sequences lacking an unambiguous match to a single V gene segment were excluded. In an earlier analysis of approximately 560 of the donors, a V segment was called functional when productive rearrangements were above 56.7%, and segregating when the standard deviation between donors exceeded 5%. A statistical classification framework was developed to diagnose cytomegalovirus status using the catalog of TCR beta chain sequences. A later analysis assigned V and J genes by comparing TCR nucleotide sequences with IMGT/GENE-DB human TR gene sequences. A later analysis assigned CDR3 sequences and most-parsimonious VDJ recombination scenarios with the TCRdist pipeline. A later analysis defined each TCR beta chain by its CDR3 amino acid sequence plus V-gene family, and excluded reads lacking a unique V-gene family. As a way to deal with suspected cross-contamination and a sequencing artifact, a later analysis dropped 500 to 700 nucleotide sequences that were highly shared and had low generation probability. A later analysis calculated a clonal expansion index for each public chain from normalized within-repertoire ranks of inferred template counts. In a later analysis, generation probabilities were computed using a VDJ recombination model fitted to out-of-frame rearrangements, and the results were checked against IGoR. In a later analysis, hypergeometric tests were used to score TCR-TCR, TCR-HLA and TCR-CMV co-occurrence, with a repertoire-size bias correction applied to TCR pairs. False discovery rates were estimated in a later analysis by permuting HLA or CMV assignments 20 times. In a later analysis, co-occurring TCRs were grouped with DBSCAN, and TCRdist sequence similarity was added when clustering was performed within HLA-allele-positive subsets. Repertoires with fewer than 30,000 or more than 120,000 public chains were left out of co-occurrence clustering, as were five repertoires with anomalous nucleotide sharing. The clones in this table, taken by TCRdb from immuneACCESS, are in-frame only. Not every clone is retained; where verified, under half of the shortfall comes from an unresolved V gene, and the cause of the rest is unknown. V, J and clone size are taken as reported in that table, and D and trimming were inferred from the DNA itself. The sample yields roughly 190,000 clones; more than 75% were counted once. About 0.8% of the sample is taken by the ten largest.

Here is what the overall study found, with its caveats: The only immune exposure information available for the cohort was CMV serostatus. The classifier was reported to diagnose cytomegalovirus status with high specificity and sensitivity in both the original and validation cohorts. Most TCR sequences were seen in very few donors, while some public TCRs were found in many individuals. In vitro tests confirmed that a few of the cytomegalovirus-associated TCR beta chains recognize cytomegalovirus antigens. Several of the top co-occurrence clusters appeared to be linked to parvovirus B19, influenza, CMV and Epstein-Barr virus, according to a later analysis. Presence/absence analyses assumed roughly uniform sequencing depth across donors, an assumption that may not hold. According to a later analysis, most CMV-associated TCR beta chains appeared to be HLA-restricted, and the HLA associations seemed to be driven largely by CMV exposure. The authors suggested that the approach could potentially be extended to other disease states and immunological phenotypes. According to a later genetic analysis, donors in an Asian-associated ancestry cluster had fewer N-insertions in productive TCRs than the approximately 650-donor mean. Strong co-occurrence of HLA alleles, especially DR and DQ, made assigning TCR associations to individual alleles difficult. The sequencing pipeline was judged likely to have produced a cluster of highly shared sequence variants as a technical artifact. Because counts were too low, about 15 rarely observed V segments, including chromosome 9 orphons, were left out of the earlier analysis of some 640 of the donors. A further reported finding was that TCR beta sequences accurately predicted the HLA-A and HLA-B alleles for most subjects in the first cohort. A later analysis found that HLA-associated TCR beta chains were more clonally expanded and had lower generation probabilities than equally common non-associated chains. Specific HLA alleles were associated with over 15,000 TCR beta sequences at a false discovery rate of 0.05 in a later analysis. Because some donors lacked HLA typing at each locus, the association tests relied only on the typed subset. In the study, some 160 TCR beta chains were listed as associated with cytomegalovirus. Linkage disequilibrium might explain the correlated functional status among segregating V segments, but an unknown experimental factor could not be ruled out. In an earlier analysis of roughly 560 of the donors, most TCR beta V segments were observed in productive rearrangements about 87% or about 30% of the time, broadly matching IMGT annotations. The cohort was sequenced for TCR beta chains only, and without alpha or paired-chain data the features that could be detected were limited. In a later analysis, TCR association rates were found to vary across HLA loci, with the most associated TCRs seen for DRB1 alleles and the fewest for HLA-C alleles. Some IMGT-functional V segments, including TRBV6-2 and TRBV6-3, could not be told apart with the 87-base-pair reads, so those segments were excluded. In a later genetic analysis, a missense DCLRE1C variant was associated with V-gene and J-gene trimming of TCR beta chains, and the association was replicated in an independent cohort.

This clone was observed a single time. What antigen it recognizes has not been identified. No much larger clone exists at a distance of one base, and base qualities are not known. CDR1 SEHNR and CDR2 FQNEAQ were looked up in the germline V gene (reference sequence). Trimming costs V 4 bases and J 3 bases, and their ends lie 16 bases apart. The CDR3 spans 15 residues, from the cysteine through the phenylalanine. The kept DNA is CDR3 alone, 45 bases in frame from the first base. The TCR was taken from a young woman in good health and CMV-seronegative. The sequencing sample was made of PBMCs. In this chain, TRBV7-9 is recombined with TRBJ2-7; D gene: possibly TRBD1, on 6 matching bases. CDR3 reads: CASSSWDPGVYEQYF. Here is the DNA: TGTGCCAGCAGCTCCTGGGACCCAGGGGTCTACGAGCAGTACTTC.